This TCR beta chain appears in the sequencing data of a study of blood T cell repertoires in COVID-19. Study background: Specimens from acute and convalescent COVID-19 originated in the United States, Italy and Spain. T cells, B-cell-depleted T cells, or PBMCs supplied cDNA or gDNA.

Original handling: Nucleated cell counts were estimated from reference gene primer amplification. Some clones are missing from TCRdb's copy, which holds only in-frame ones; the method was immunoSEQ multiplex PCR. The V and J calls and clone size are taken from that table; D and trimming were inferred from the DNA. The sample has around 100,000 clones, about 90% seen once. Germline values: CDR1 SNHLY, CDR2 FYNNEI. The CDR3 spans 14 residues. Trimming removed 6 bases at V and 0 bases at J, with 11 bases between. This receptor was identified in a man aged 30 to 39 in a cohort sampled during active COVID-19. The J gene is TRBJ1-1, the V gene TRBV2; a possible D gene is TRBD1 (5 bases). The sequenced material came from peripheral blood. The CDR3: CASSATEVNTEAFF. The CDR3 nucleotides are TGTGCCAGCAGCGCGACAGAGGTGAACACTGAAGCTTTCTTT.